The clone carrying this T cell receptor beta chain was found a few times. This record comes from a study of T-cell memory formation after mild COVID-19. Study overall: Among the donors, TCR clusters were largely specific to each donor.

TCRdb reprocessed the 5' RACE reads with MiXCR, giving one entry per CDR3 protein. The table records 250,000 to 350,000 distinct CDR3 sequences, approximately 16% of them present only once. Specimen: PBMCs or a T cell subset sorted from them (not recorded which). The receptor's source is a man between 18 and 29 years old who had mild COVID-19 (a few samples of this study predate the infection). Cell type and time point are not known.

The CDR3, as DNA: TGTGCCAGCAGCCAAGGAACACTTGGACAGCAGTTCTTC. Encoded protein: CASSQGTLGQQFF. The chain has TRBV4-2 and TRBJ2-1; no reliable D call. Germline values: CDR1 LGHNA, CDR2 YNFKEQ. The V end lost 1 base, the J end lost 11 bases, and 12 bases lay between the germline ends. This CDR3 region has 13 residues.